Following are 4 T cell receptor beta chains from one sample sequenced in a study of T cell responses to AZD1222 COVID-19 vaccine. The method was immunoSEQ multiplex PCR; TCRdb's version includes in-frame clones alone and lacks a portion of them. The sample holds about 60,000 clones; about 80% are singletons and the top ten take more than 3%. Sample: peripheral blood, taken 28 days after the second AZD1222 dose. The receptors were gathered from an adult who received the AZD1222 COVID-19 vaccine.

In its sample, this clone was seen once. The rearrangement uses TRBV28 and TRBJ1-6; TRBD1 agrees at 11 bases. The junction had 7 bases not matched to a gene; V was cut back by 6 bases and J by 6 bases. Looked up from germline, CDR1 is MDHEN and CDR2 is SYDVKM. The CDR3 covers 16 residues. The CDR3 is CASRGGTGGLNSPLHF. The CDR3 DNA reads TGTGCCAGCAGGGGGGGGACAGGGGGTCTTAATTCACCCCTCCACTTT. The complete variable domain, with remaining parts taken from reference TRBV28 and TRBJ1-6, reads DVKVTQSSRYLVKRTGEKVFLECVQDMDHENMFWYRQDPGLGLRLIYFSYDVKMKEKGDIPEGYSVSREKKERFSLILESASTNQTSMYLCASRGGTGGLNSPLHFGNGTRLTVT.

The J gene is TRBJ2-1, the V gene TRBV5-5; D uncertain. Trimming removed 0 bases at V and 3 bases at J, with 16 bases between. The CDR3 spans 17 residues. Germline V gene data show CDR1 as SGHKS and CDR2 as YYEKEE (reference sequence). For the CDR3, the DNA is TGTGCCAGCAGCTTGGACCTTGGGGTGTCCATCTACAATGAGCAGTTCTTC. This encodes CASSLDLGVSIYNEQFF. The full variable domain, with the rest looked up from reference TRBV5-5 and TRBJ2-1, is DAGVTQSPTHLIKTRGQQVTLRCSPISGHKSVSWYQQVLGQGPQFIFQYYEKEERGRGNFPDRFSARQFPNYSSELNVNALLLGDSALYLCASSLDLGVSIYNEQFFGPGTRLTVL.

This clone occurred once. The chain uses TRBV6-1 and TRBJ1-2, with TRBD1 as a possible D gene (5 bases). The CDR3 contains 15 residues. The V end was cut by 1 base, the J end by 4 bases, with 13 bases between. CDR1 is MNHNS and CDR2 is SASEGT in the germline V gene. The CDR3 DNA reads TGTGCCAGCAGTGAAGATGGGGCCCTTAGCTATGGCTACACCTTC. It translates to CASSEDGALSYGYTF.

V usage is TRBV5-1 and J usage is TRBJ2-5; 12 nucleotides agree with TRBD1. Germline V gene lookup returns CDR1 SGHRS and CDR2 YFSETQ. J lost 7 bases, V lost 4 bases, and 8 bases had no gene match. The CDR3 length is 15 residues. CDR3 sequence (DNA): TGCGCCAGCAGCACGGGACAGGGGGCTGTCTCGACCCAGTACTTC. It encodes CASSTGQGAVSTQYF.